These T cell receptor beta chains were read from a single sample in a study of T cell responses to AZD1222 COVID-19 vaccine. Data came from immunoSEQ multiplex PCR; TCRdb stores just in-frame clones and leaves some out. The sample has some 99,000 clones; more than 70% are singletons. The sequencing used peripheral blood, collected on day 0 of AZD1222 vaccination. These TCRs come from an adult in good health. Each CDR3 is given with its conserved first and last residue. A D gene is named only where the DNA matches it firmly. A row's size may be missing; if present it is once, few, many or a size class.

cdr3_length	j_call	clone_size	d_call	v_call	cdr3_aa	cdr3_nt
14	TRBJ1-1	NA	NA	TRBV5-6	CASSLDTMNTEAFF	TGTGCCAGCAGCTTGGACACAATGAACACTGAAGCTTTCTTT
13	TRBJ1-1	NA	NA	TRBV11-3	CASTGSSGGEAFF	TGTGCCAGCACGGGAAGCAGCGGGGGTGAAGCTTTCTTT
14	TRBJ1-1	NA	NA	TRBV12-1	CASSFRQMNTEAFF	TGTGCCAGCAGCTTTCGGCAGATGAACACTGAAGCTTTCTTT
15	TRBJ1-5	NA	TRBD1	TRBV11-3	CASSRGQGSNQPQHF	TGTGCCAGCAGCCGGGGACAGGGCAGCAATCAGCCCCAGCATTTT
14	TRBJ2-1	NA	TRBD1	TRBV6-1	CASSERAGGNEQFF	TGTGCCAGCAGTGAACGGGCAGGGGGTAATGAGCAGTTCTTC
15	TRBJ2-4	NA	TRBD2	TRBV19	CASSMGGTAKNIQYF	TGTGCCAGTAGTATGGGAGGGACAGCCAAAAACATTCAGTACTTC
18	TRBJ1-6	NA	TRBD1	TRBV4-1	CASSQPGQASSYNSPLHF	TGCGCCAGCAGCCAACCTGGACAGGCGAGCTCCTATAATTCACCCCTCCACTTT
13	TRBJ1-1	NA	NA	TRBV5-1	CASSLDLDTEAFF	TGCGCCAGCAGCTTGGATTTGGACACTGAAGCTTTCTTT
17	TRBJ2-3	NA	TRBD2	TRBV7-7	CASSLGLAGGDTDTQYF	TGTGCCAGCAGCCTGGGACTAGCGGGAGGAGACACAGATACGCAGTATTTT
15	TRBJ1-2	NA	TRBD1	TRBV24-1	CATSDPNPGGQGYTF	TGTGCCACCAGTGATCCAAACCCAGGGGGCCAGGGCTACACCTTC
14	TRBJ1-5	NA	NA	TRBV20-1	CSASPTGRNQPQHF	TGCAGTGCTAGTCCCACAGGTCGCAATCAGCCCCAGCATTTT
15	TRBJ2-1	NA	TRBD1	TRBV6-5	CASSYSNRGLNEQFF	TGTGCCAGCAGTTACTCGAACAGGGGGCTCAATGAGCAGTTCTTC
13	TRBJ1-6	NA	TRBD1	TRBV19	CASKTGGNSPLHF	TGTGCCTCAAAAACAGGGGGCAATTCACCCCTCCACTTT
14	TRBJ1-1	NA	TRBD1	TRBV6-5	CASTRQGLNTEAFF	TGTGCCAGCACCCGACAGGGATTGAACACTGAAGCTTTCTTT
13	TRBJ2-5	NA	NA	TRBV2	CASRPGTKETQYF	TGTGCCAGCAGACCCGGGACAAAAGAGACCCAGTACTTC
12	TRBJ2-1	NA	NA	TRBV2	CASGSPFNEQFF	TGTGCCAGCGGGAGCCCTTTCAATGAGCAGTTCTTC
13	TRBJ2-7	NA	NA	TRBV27	CASSPRVPYEQYF	TGTGCCAGCAGTCCCCGGGTTCCCTACGAGCAGTACTTC
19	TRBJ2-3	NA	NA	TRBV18	CASSPQSPLVALNTDTQYF	TGTGCCAGCTCACCACAGAGCCCCCTCGTCGCCCTGAACACAGATACGCAGTATTTT
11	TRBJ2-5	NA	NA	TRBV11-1	CASSPQETQYF	TGTGCCAGCAGCCCCCAAGAGACCCAGTACTTC
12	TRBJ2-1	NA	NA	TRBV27	CASSTYYNEQFF	TGTGCCAGCAGTACCTACTACAATGAGCAGTTCTTC
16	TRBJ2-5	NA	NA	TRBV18	CASSPGVRGLEETQYF	TGTGCCAGCTCACCAGGGGTCAGGGGCCTAGAGGAGACCCAGTACTTC
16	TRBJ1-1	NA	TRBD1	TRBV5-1	CASSFGQGLRNTEAFF	TGCGCCAGCAGCTTTGGACAGGGCCTACGGAACACTGAAGCTTTCTTT
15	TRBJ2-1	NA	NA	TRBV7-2	CASSLGRGGYNEQFF	TGTGCCAGCAGCTTAGGCAGGGGGGGTTACAATGAGCAGTTCTTC
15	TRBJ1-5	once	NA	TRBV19	CASSSPGASNQPQHF	TGTGCCAGTAGTTCCCCGGGAGCTAGCAATCAGCCCCAGCATTTT
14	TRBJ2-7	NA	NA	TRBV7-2	CARRRTGGSHEQYF	TGTGCCAGAAGACGGACAGGAGGGTCCCACGAGCAGTACTTC
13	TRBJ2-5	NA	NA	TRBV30	CAFGGLGGETQYF	TGTGCCTTCGGAGGTCTCGGAGGGGAGACCCAGTACTTC
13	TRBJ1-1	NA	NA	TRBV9	CASRPTGSTEAFF	TGTGCCAGCAGACCCACAGGGTCCACTGAAGCTTTCTTT
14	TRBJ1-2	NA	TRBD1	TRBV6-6	CASRHTGGTNGYTF	TGTGCCAGCAGACACACAGGGGGTACTAATGGCTACACCTTC
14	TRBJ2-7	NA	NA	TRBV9	CASARGLTPYEQYF	TGTGCCAGCGCCCGAGGGCTCACCCCCTACGAGCAGTACTTC
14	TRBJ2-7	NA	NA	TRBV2	CASSSPRDGLVPYF	TGTGCCAGCAGTTCCCCCCGGGACGGACTGGTGCCGTACTTC
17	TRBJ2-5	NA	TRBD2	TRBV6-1	CASSERLAGGQLETQYF	TGTGCCAGCAGTGAGCGACTAGCGGGAGGGCAATTGGAGACCCAGTACTTC
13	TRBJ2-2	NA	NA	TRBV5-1	CASRVANTGELFF	TGCGCCAGCAGAGTCGCGAACACCGGGGAGCTGTTTTTT
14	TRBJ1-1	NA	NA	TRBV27	CASSLSGWWTEAFF	TGTGCCAGCAGTTTATCGGGGTGGTGGACTGAAGCTTTCTTT
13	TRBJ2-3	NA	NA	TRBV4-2	CASSQPPEDTQYF	TGTGCCAGCAGCCAACCCCCGGAGGATACGCAGTATTTT
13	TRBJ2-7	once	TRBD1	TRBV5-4	CASSLESGQVADF	TGTGCCAGCAGCTTGGAGTCCGGACAGGTCGCCGACTTC
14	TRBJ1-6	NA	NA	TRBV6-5	CASSPYSYNSPLHF	TGTGCCAGCAGCCCGTACTCCTATAATTCACCCCTCCACTTT
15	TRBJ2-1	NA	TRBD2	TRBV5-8	CASRGVAGVQYEQFF	TGTGCCAGCAGAGGGGTAGCGGGAGTGCAATATGAGCAGTTCTTC
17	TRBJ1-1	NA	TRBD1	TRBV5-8	CASSFIADRGRGTEAFF	TGTGCCAGCAGCTTCATTGCGGACAGGGGGCGGGGGACTGAAGCTTTCTTT
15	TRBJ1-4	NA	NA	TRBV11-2	CASSLTGSPNEKLFF	TGTGCCAGCAGCTTAACGGGGAGTCCCAATGAAAAACTGTTTTTT
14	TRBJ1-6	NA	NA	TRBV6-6	CASSFGDPNSPLHF	TGTGCCAGCAGTTTCGGAGACCCAAATTCACCCCTCCACTTT
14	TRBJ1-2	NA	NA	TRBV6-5	CASSYSRVVDGYTF	TGTGCCAGCAGTTACTCCAGGGTAGTTGATGGCTACACCTTC
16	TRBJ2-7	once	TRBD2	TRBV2	CASSDPREGGPDEQYF	TGTGCCAGCAGTGATCCACGGGAGGGTGGCCCTGACGAGCAGTACTTC
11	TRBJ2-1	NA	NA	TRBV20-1	CSARTGPEQFF	TGCAGTGCGCGAACTGGTCCTGAGCAGTTCTTC
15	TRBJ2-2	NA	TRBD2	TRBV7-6	CASSLASQRGGELFF	TGTGCCAGCAGCTTAGCTTCCCAGCGGGGGGGGGAGCTGTTTTTT
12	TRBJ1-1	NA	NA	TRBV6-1	CASSEGPGRAFF	TGTGCCAGCAGTGAAGGTCCGGGGCGAGCTTTCTTT
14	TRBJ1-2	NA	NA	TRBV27	CASTTPGGNYGYTF	TGTGCCAGCACCACCCCGGGGGGGAACTATGGCTACACCTTC
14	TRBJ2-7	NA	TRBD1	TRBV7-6	CASSLRTGTYEQYF	TGTGCCAGCAGCTTAAGGACAGGAACTTACGAGCAGTACTTC
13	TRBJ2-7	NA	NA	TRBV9	CASSKGSGYEQYF	TGTGCCAGCAGCAAGGGAAGCGGGTACGAGCAGTACTTC
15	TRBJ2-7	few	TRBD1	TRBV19	CASSLQTGGIYEQYF	TGTGCCAGTAGTCTCCAGACAGGGGGGATCTACGAGCAGTACTTC